The present T cell receptor (beta chain) was sequenced within a study of cytomegalovirus exposure and HLA in healthy donors. On the study more broadly: Findings of an earlier analysis included under 140 million unique TCR beta sequences from some 180 million T cells. Broader study findings: On later analysis, the bulk of CMV-associated TCR beta chains appeared to be HLA-restricted.

The V end lost 1 base, the J end lost 4 bases, and 11 bases lay between the germline ends. Per germline, CDR1 LGHNA and CDR2 YNFKEQ. The CDR3 has 15 residues. Vbeta (60) and Jbeta (13) primers were used in the PCR. Profiling relied on immunoSEQ multiplex PCR, and the TCRdb table lists in-frame clones only, not all of them. Of fewer than 350,000 clones in the sample, roughly 90% were seen once. Concerning this clone itself: Its antigen is not identified.

The receptor comes from a young woman in good health and CMV-seronegative. Specimen: PBMCs. This chain uses TRBV4-2 with TRBJ2-1; D is ambiguous. DNA for the CDR3: TGTGCCAGCAGCCAAGCAGGCAGCTTATACAATGAGCAGTTCTTC. Its protein product is CASSQAGSLYNEQFF.